This entry concerns a single T cell receptor (beta chain). No antigen is known for it. The CDR3 runs to 14 residues. Germline V gene data show CDR1 as SGHRS and CDR2 as YFSETQ. V was cut by 5 bases and J by 4 bases, with 12 bases left in between. This sample was included in a study of beta chain features in type 1 diabetes. The entirety of the isolated RNA underwent reverse transcription, so expressed TCRB transcripts were sequenced. The data were produced by immunoSEQ multiplex PCR, yet TCRdb's version contains in-frame clones alone and is incomplete. This sample has about 150,000 clones; 6% to 9% occur once, and the top ten carry 0.5%. Study-wide findings and caveats: Moderately but significantly shorter TCRB CDR3s were found in Type 1 diabetes patients in all four CD4+ subsets.

The TCR comes from a man younger than 30 with type 1 diabetes. Sample: central memory CD4+ T cells from blood. The chain joins TRBV5-1 to TRBJ2-2; D possibly corresponds to TRBD2 (5 bases). The CDR3 DNA reads TGCGCCAGCAGACCCTCAGGAGGCACCGGGGAGCTGTTTTTT. This translates into CASRPSGGTGELFF.